The clone carrying this T cell receptor beta chain was seen repeatedly, ten times or more. What it binds is unknown. The germline CDR1 and CDR2 sequences are MNHNY and SVGAGI (reference sequence). The V end lost 2 bases, the J end lost 1 base, and 7 bases lay between the germline ends. The CDR3 runs 14 residues. The sample belongs to a study of blood T cells in healthy people across ages. Broader study findings: Higher naive T cell percentage went strongly together with higher TCR beta diversity.

PCR was performed a second time for about 6 to 12 cycles using a sample-barcoded 5' primer and a J-beta primer mix. Sequencing yielded, for each sample, at least 3 million paired-end reads carrying CDR3. TCRdb fed the 5' RACE reads into MiXCR, producing one record per CDR3 protein. The repertoire holds about 500,000 distinct CDR3 sequences, with about 24% as singletons. The donors, aged about 6 to 100, were healthy Caucasians from Russia. These data were also reused for a study on T cells of mothers and their children. In that study: The overlap seen between related mothers and children slightly exceeded that of unrelated pairs, though not significantly.

Sequencing was carried out using blood. The receptor was derived from a boy aged 5-17 years in good health. The chain joins TRBV6-6 to TRBJ2-3; D remains unclear. The CDR3 sequence is CASSYQQGTDTQYF. The CDR3 region has the DNA TGTGCCAGCAGTTACCAGCAGGGCACAGATACGCAGTATTTT.